The following is a T cell receptor (beta chain) sequence with its context. Its antigen is unknown. This CDR3 is built from 17 residues. In germline, CDR1 is LNHNV, CDR2 YYDKDF (reference sequence). The V and J ends lost 2 bases and 7 bases respectively, with 24 bases between them. Libraries were prepared by immunoSEQ multiplex PCR; TCRdb keeps only in-frame clonotypes and omits some of them. Altogether fewer than 130,000 clones are present, 81% being singletons, with the ten largest covering 4% to 5%. The data belong to a study of T cell responses to AZD1222 COVID-19 vaccine. Notes on the study in general: Clonal diversity was possibly underestimated, and the donors were mostly white British, with more females. Nearly half of the spike-specific TCRs reportedly recognize variant regions that carry no mutations.

This clonotype was obtained from an adult in good health. J is TRBJ2-7 and V is TRBV15, with a weak D call TRBD2 (5 bases). The sample consisted of peripheral blood, taken on day 0 of AZD1222 vaccination. DNA of the CDR3: TGTGCCACCAGCAGAATCCTCGCCCTGGGAGTGACGGAAGAGCAGTACTTC. Encoded protein: CATSRILALGVTEEQYF.